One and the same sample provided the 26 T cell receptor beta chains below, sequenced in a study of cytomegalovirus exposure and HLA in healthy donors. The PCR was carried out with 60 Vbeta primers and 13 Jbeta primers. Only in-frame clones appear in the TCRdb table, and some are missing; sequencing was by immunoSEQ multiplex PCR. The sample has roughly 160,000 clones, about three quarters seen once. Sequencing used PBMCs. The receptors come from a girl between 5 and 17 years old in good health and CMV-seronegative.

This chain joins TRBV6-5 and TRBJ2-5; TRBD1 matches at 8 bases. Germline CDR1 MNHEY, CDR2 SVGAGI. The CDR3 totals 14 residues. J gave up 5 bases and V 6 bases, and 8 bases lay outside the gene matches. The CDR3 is CASREDRAFETQYF. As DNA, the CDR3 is TGTGCCAGCAGGGAGGACAGGGCTTTTGAGACCCAGTACTTC.

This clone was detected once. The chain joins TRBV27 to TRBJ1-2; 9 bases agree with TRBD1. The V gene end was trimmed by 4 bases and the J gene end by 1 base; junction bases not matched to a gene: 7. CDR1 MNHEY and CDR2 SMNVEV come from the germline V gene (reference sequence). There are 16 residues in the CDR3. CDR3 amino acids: CASSSGTGYINYGYTF. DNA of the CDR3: TGTGCCAGCAGTTCCGGGACAGGGTACATTAACTATGGCTACACCTTC.

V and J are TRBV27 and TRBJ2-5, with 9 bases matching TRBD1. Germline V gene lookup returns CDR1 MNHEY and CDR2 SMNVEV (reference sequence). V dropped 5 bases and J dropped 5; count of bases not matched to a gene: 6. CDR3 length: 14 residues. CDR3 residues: CASSRTGEWETQYF. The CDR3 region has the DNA TGTGCCAGCAGTAGGACAGGGGAGTGGGAGACCCAGTACTTC.

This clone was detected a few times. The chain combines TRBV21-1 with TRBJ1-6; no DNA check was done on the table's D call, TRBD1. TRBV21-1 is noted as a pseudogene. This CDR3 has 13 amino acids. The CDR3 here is CASSRIGVLALHF. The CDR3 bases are TGTGCCAGCAGCCGAATAGGGGTTTTGGCCCTCCACTTT.

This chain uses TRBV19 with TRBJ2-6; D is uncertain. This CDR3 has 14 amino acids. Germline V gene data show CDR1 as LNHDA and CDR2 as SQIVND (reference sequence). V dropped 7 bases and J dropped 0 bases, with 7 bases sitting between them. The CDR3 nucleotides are TGTGCCAGTATTGGCAGCTCTGGGGCCAACGTCCTGACTTTC. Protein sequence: CASIGSSGANVLTF.

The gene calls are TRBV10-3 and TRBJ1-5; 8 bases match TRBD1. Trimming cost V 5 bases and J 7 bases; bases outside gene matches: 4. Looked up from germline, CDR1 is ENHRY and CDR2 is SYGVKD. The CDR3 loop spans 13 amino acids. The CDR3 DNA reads TGTGCCATCAGTTTTGCAGGGGGCCAGCCCCAGCATTTT. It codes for CAISFAGGQPQHF.

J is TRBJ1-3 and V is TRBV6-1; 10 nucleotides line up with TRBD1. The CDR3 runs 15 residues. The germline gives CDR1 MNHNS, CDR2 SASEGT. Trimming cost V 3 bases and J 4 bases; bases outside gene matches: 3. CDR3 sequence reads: CASSEDRGTGNTIYF. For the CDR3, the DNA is TGTGCCAGCAGTGAGGACAGGGGGACCGGAAACACCATATATTTT.

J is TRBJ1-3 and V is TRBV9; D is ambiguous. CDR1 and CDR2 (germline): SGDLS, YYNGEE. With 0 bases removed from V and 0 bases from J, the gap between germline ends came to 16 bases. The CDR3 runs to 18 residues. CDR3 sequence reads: CASSVAPLARYSGNTIYF. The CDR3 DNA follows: TGTGCCAGCAGCGTAGCTCCCCTTGCTCGCTACTCTGGAAACACCATATATTTT.

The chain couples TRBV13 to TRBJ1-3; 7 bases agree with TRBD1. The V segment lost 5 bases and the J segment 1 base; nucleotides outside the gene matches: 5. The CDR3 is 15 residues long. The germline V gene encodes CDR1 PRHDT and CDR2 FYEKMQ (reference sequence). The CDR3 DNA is TGTGCCAGCAGCCCACCGACAGGGTCTGGAAACACCATATATTTT. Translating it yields CASSPPTGSGNTIYF. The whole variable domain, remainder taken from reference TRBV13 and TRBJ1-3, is AAGVIQSPRHLIKEKRETATLKCYPIPRHDTVYWYQQGPGQDPQFLISFYEKMQSDKGSIPDRFSAQQFSDYHSELNMSSLELGDSALYFCASSPPTGSGNTIYFGEGSWLTVV.

In DNA form, the CDR3 reads TGCGCCAGCCAGCCGCTCCGACAGGGAGGACAGCCCCAGCATTTT. Its protein is CASQPLRQGGQPQHF. The chain has TRBV10-2 and TRBJ1-5; TRBD1 agrees at 7 bases. This CDR3 contains 15 residues. Germline assignment: CDR1 WSHSY and CDR2 SAAADI. V lost 8 bases to trimming and J lost 7 bases; unmatched junction nucleotides: 14.

This CDR3 reads CASSLGRQFFTEAFF. DNA for the CDR3: TGTGCCAGCAGCTTAGGTCGACAGTTCTTCACTGAAGCTTTCTTT. V is TRBV7-2 and J is TRBJ1-1; possible D gene TRBD1, 5 bases. The CDR3 contains 15 residues. Trimming pared 1 base from V and 4 bases from J, leaving 13 bases between. Looked up from germline, CDR1 is SGHTA and CDR2 is FQGNSA.

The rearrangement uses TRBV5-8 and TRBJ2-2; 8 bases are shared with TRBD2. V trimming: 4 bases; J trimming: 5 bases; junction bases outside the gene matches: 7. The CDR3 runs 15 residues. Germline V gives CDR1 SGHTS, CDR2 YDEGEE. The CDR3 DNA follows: TGTGCCAGCAGCCCGCGGGGGGCGGGTACCGGGGAGCTGTTTTTT. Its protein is CASSPRGAGTGELFF.

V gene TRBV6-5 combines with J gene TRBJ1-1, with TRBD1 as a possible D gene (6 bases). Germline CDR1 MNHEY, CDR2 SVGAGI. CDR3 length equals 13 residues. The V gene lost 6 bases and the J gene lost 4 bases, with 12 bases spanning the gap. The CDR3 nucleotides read TGTGCCAGCAGCAGGGAGGGGGGCACTGAAGCTTTCTTT. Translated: CASSREGGTEAFF.

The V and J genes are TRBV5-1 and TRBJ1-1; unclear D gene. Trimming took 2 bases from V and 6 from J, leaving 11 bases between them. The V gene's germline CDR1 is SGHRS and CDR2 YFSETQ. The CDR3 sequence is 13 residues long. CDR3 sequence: CASSFGEYSEAFF. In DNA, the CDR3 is TGCGCCAGCAGCTTCGGGGAGTACTCTGAAGCTTTCTTT.

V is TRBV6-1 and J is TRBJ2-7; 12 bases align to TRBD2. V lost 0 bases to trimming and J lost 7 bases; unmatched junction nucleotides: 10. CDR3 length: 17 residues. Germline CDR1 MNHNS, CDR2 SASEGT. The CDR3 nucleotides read TGTGCCAGCAGTGAAGCGCGGGCTAGCGGGGGGGCAGATGAGCAGTACTTC. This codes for CASSEARASGGADEQYF.

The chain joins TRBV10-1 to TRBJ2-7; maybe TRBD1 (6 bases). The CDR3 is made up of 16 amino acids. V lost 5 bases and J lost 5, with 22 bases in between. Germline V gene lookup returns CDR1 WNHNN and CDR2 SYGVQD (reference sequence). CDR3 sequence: CASSSGTGTRPNEQYF. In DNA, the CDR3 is TGCGCCAGCAGTTCAGGAACCGGGACACGTCCGAACGAGCAGTACTTC.

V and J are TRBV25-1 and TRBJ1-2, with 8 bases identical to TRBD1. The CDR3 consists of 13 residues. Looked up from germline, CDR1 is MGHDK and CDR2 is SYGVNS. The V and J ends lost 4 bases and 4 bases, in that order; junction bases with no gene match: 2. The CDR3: CASSGDRGYGYTF. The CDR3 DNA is TGTGCCAGCAGTGGTGACAGGGGCTATGGCTACACCTTC.

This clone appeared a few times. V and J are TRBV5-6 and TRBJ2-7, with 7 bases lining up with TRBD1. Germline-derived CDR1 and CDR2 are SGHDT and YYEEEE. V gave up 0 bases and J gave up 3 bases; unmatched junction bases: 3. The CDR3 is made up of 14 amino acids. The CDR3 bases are TGTGCCAGCAGCTTGGGGACAGGATACTACGAGCAGTACTTC. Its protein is CASSLGTGYYEQYF.

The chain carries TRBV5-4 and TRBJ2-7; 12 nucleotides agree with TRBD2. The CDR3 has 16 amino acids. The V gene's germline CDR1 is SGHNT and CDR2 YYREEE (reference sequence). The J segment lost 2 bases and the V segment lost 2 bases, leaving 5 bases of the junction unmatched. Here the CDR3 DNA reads TGTGCCAGCAGCTTTCCGACTAGCGGGGGTACCTACGAGCAGTACTTC. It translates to CASSFPTSGGTYEQYF. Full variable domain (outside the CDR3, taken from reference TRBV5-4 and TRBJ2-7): ETGVTQSPTHLIKTRGQQVTLRCSSQSGHNTVSWYQQALGQGPQFIFQYYREEENGRGNFPPRFSGLQFPNYSSELNVNALELDDSALYLCASSFPTSGGTYEQYFGPGTRLTVT.

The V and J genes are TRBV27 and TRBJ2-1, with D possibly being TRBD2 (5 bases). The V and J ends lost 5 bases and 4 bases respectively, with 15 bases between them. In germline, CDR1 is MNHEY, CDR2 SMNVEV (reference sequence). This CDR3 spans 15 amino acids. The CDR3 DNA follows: TGTGCCAGCAGTCCCATCGGAGGAACTTACAATGAGCAGTTCTTC. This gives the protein CASSPIGGTYNEQFF.

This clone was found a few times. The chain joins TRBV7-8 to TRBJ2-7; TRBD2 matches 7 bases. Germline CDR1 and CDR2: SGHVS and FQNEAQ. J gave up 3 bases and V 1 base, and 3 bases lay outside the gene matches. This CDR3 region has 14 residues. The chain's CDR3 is CASSLVGGIYEQYF. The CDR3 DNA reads TGTGCCAGCAGCTTAGTGGGGGGGATCTACGAGCAGTACTTC. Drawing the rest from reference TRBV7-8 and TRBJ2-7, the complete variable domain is GAGVSQSPRYKVAKRGQDVALRCDPISGHVSLFWYQQALGQGPEFLTYFQNEAQLDKSGLPSDRFFAERPEGSVSTLKIQRTQQEDSAVYLCASSLVGGIYEQYFGPGTRLTVT.

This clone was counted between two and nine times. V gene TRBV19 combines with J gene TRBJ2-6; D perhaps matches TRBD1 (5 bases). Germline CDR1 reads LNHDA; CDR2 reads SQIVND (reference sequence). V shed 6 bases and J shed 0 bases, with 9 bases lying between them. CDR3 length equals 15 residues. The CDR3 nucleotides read TGTGCCAGTAGACAGGTGTCCTCTGGGGCCAACGTCCTGACTTTC. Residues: CASRQVSSGANVLTF.

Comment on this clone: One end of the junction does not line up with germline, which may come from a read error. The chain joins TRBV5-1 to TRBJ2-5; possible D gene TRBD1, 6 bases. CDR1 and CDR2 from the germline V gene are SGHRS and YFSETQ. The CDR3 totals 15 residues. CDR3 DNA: TGCGCCAGCAGCTTGGGGTCAGGGGTCGGAGAGGCCCAGTACTTC. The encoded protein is CASSLGSGVGEAQYF.

The chain's CDR3 is CSDWEQVNYGYTF. CDR3 DNA sequence: TGCAGCGACTGGGAGCAGGTGAACTATGGCTACACCTTC. The chain is built from TRBV29-1 and TRBJ1-2, with D uncertain. Trimming took off 7 bases at V and 2 bases at J, with 14 bases between the two ends. This CDR3 region has 13 residues. Germline loops: CDR1 SQVTM, CDR2 ANQGSEA.

Here the CDR3 reads CAWRDYEKLFF. As DNA, the CDR3 is TGTGCCTGGAGAGACTATGAAAAACTGTTTTTT. The chain has TRBV30 and TRBJ1-4; D is unclear. From germline, CDR1 is GTSNPN and CDR2 SVGIG (reference sequence). V lost 3 bases to trimming and J lost 6 bases, with 5 bases between them. The length of the CDR3 is 11 residues.

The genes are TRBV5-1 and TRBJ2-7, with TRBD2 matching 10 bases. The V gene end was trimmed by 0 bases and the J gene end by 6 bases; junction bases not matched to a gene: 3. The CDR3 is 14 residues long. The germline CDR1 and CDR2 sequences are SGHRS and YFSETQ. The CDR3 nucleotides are TGCGCCAGCAGCTTGGATAAGCGGGGGGGCGAGCAGTACTTC. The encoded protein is CASSLDKRGGEQYF.